The next 26 T cell receptor beta chains were all read from a single sample in a study of Graves' ophthalmopathy and Graves' hyperthyroidism. RNA transcripts yielded amplified TCR beta CDR3 regions. HTBI primers were used in a first-round RT-PCR, which preceded a second-round multiplex PCR. From the multiplex PCR reads, TCRdb called clonotypes with MiXCR, one entry per CDR3 protein. The repertoire holds about 400,000 distinct CDR3 sequences, with roughly 18% as singletons. The sequencing sample was made of peripheral blood. These receptors all stem from a woman younger than 35 with Graves' ophthalmopathy.

This clonotype was observed at least ten times. CDR3 in DNA: TGTGCCAGCAGCCAGATTATGGACAGCCCTTGGGAGACCCAGTACTTC. Its protein product is CASSQIMDSPWETQYF. The V call is TRBV14, the J call TRBJ2-5; TRBD1 might be the D (6 bases). From germline, CDR1 is SGHDN and CDR2 FVKESK. The CDR3 runs 16 residues. Trimming removed 3 bases from V and 5 bases from J, with 19 bases in between.

This clonotype was counted at least ten times. The V call is TRBV12-3 or TRBV12-4, the J call TRBJ2-7; D perhaps matches TRBD1 (7 bases). The ends were cut back, 3 bases at V and 3 bases at J, with 12 bases in the middle. This CDR3 spans 14 amino acids. The CDR3 loop reads CASSLGGQHYEQYF. The CDR3 DNA reads as TGTGCCAGCAGTTTGGGGGGACAGCACTACGAGCAGTACTTC.

In its sample, this clonotype was seen many times. The chain recombines TRBV6-5 with TRBJ2-5; tentative D call: TRBD2 (6 bases). The CDR3 consists of 14 residues. Deletions cut 2 bases from V and 5 bases from J, with 12 bases between. Per germline, CDR1 MNHEY and CDR2 SVGAGI. As DNA, the CDR3 is TGTGCCAGCAGTTACGGTGGGGCGGGGGAGACCCAGTACTTC. Protein sequence: CASSYGGAGETQYF.

This clonotype has a single count. This chain joins TRBV28 and TRBJ1-5; D possibly corresponds to TRBD1 (5 bases). Germline V lookup: CDR1 MDHEN, CDR2 SYDVKM. The V and J ends lost 3 bases and 0 bases respectively, with 24 bases between them. The CDR3 extends over 20 amino acids. The CDR3 here is CASSLEGLRVGLYSNQPQHF. Written as DNA, the CDR3 is TGTGCCAGCAGTTTGGAGGGACTCAGGGTGGGGCTTTATAGCAATCAGCCCCAGCATTTT.

Written as DNA, the CDR3 is TGTGCCAGCGGGGGGGGACAGACAATTAATCAGCCCCAGCATTTT. Protein product: CASGGGQTINQPQHF. J is TRBJ1-5 and V is TRBV6-1; 7 bases align to TRBD1. Germline lookup yields CDR1 MNHNS and CDR2 SASEGT. Trimming took 8 bases from V and 4 from J; bases not matched to a gene: 11. CDR3 length: 15 residues.

The chain uses TRBV5-1 and TRBJ1-2, with 10 bases fitting TRBD1. The CDR3 length is 14 residues. Germline values: CDR1 SGHRS, CDR2 YFSETQ. Trimming cost V 4 bases and J 8 bases; bases outside gene matches: 8. CDR3: CASSTRQGARGYTF. The CDR3 region has the DNA TGCGCCAGCAGCACTCGACAGGGGGCTCGGGGCTACACCTTC. Full variable domain (missing parts from reference TRBV5-1 and TRBJ1-2): KAGVTQTPRYLIKTRGQQVTLSCSPISGHRSVSWYQQTPGQGLQFLFEYFSETQRNKGNFPGRFSGRQFSNSRSEMNVSTLELGDSALYLCASSTRQGARGYTFGSGTRLTVV.

The sample holds many counts of this clonotype. This chain connects TRBV6-5 to TRBJ2-7; D is undetermined. Germline CDR1 MNHEY, CDR2 SVGAGI. Trimming stripped 4 bases from V and 4 bases from J, with 8 bases between. The CDR3 extends over 12 amino acids. The CDR3 coding sequence is TGTGCCAGCAGTTCTACCTTTTACGAGCAGTACTTC. Its translation is CASSSTFYEQYF.

This clonotype occurred many times. This CDR3 reads CASRVGHNTEAFF. DNA for the CDR3: TGCGCCAGCAGGGTGGGACACAACACTGAAGCTTTCTTT. This chain connects TRBV5-1 to TRBJ1-1, with D possibly matching TRBD1 (6 bases). The CDR3 has 13 residues. V lost 5 bases to trimming and J lost 2 bases, with 10 bases between them. The germline gives CDR1 SGHRS, CDR2 YFSETQ.

The J gene is TRBJ2-7, the V gene TRBV3-1, with 12 bases that match TRBD2. The junction had 6 bases not matched to a gene; V was cut back by 4 bases and J by 2 bases. The CDR3 loop spans 16 amino acids. Looked up from germline, CDR1 is LGHDT and CDR2 is YNNKEL (reference sequence). The CDR3 DNA reads TGTGCCAGCAGCCCAGGACTAGCGGGAATGCCCTACGAGCAGTACTTC. Translated: CASSPGLAGMPYEQYF.

This clonotype was observed many times. This chain joins TRBV28 and TRBJ1-1; D is unclear. Germline V gene sequence: CDR1 MDHEN, CDR2 SYDVKM. V was pared by 10 bases and J by 1 base, with 7 bases between. The CDR3 has 11 amino acids. The CDR3 reads CAINRNTEAFF. The CDR3 coding sequence is TGTGCCATCAACAGGAACACTGAAGCTTTCTTT.

This clonotype has a count of ten or more. V usage is TRBV27 and J usage is TRBJ2-7; D not resolved. V was pared by 4 bases and J by 2 bases, with 18 bases between. CDR3 length: 16 residues. Germline V gene lookup returns CDR1 MNHEY and CDR2 SMNVEV (reference sequence). The CDR3 DNA is TGTGCCAGCAGTTCCTACCTGATTGGACCCGCCTACGAGCAGTACTTC. This translates into CASSSYLIGPAYEQYF.

The table lists this clonotype with many counts. The chain uses TRBV18 and TRBJ2-5, with D unresolved. The CDR3 runs 13 residues. The germline V gene has CDR1 KGHSH and CDR2 LQKENI. Trimming pared 1 base from V and 4 bases from J, leaving 7 bases between. The CDR3 region has the DNA TGTGCCAGCTCACCACTAGTCGGAGAGACCCAGTACTTC. As protein: CASSPLVGETQYF.

The table lists this clonotype with many counts. This chain joins TRBV28 and TRBJ2-5; D uncertain. V lost 6 bases and J lost 0, with 17 bases in between. The germline gives CDR1 MDHEN, CDR2 SYDVKM. This CDR3 has 16 amino acids. CDR3 nucleotide sequence: TGTGCCAGCAGCTCTCACCGGCTAGGGTACCAAGAGACCCAGTACTTC. This codes for CASSSHRLGYQETQYF.

Many counts were recorded for this clonotype. The rearrangement links TRBV6-2 or TRBV6-3 to TRBJ1-5; possible D gene TRBD1, 6 bases. The CDR3 spans 13 residues. V was trimmed by 2 bases and J by 8 bases, leaving 10 bases between them. The germline gives CDR1 MNHEY, CDR2 SVGEGT. This chain's CDR3 is CASSYGGVEPQHF. The CDR3 DNA follows: TGTGCCAGCAGTTACGGGGGCGTGGAGCCCCAGCATTTT.

This sequence joins TRBV3-1 and TRBJ2-2; 14 positions agree with TRBD2. The germline CDR1 and CDR2 sequences are LGHDT and YNNKEL (reference sequence). Trimming took 6 bases from V and 4 from J; bases not matched to a gene: 10. This CDR3 has 18 amino acids. CDR3 nucleotides: TGTGCCAGCAGTCGTCTTCCGGGACTAGCGGGAGCCACCGGGGAGCTGTTTTTT. The encoded protein is CASSRLPGLAGATGELFF.

This clonotype appeared many times. The rearrangement uses TRBV3-1 and TRBJ2-7, with D possibly being TRBD1 (6 bases). The V gene's germline CDR1 is LGHDT and CDR2 YNNKEL (reference sequence). The CDR3 has 13 amino acids. V was cut by 1 base and J by 4 bases, with 8 bases left in between. CDR3 protein: CASSQVQGYEQYF. In DNA form, the CDR3 reads TGTGCCAGCAGCCAAGTACAGGGATACGAGCAGTACTTC.

This clonotype was counted many times. The chain is built from TRBV10-3 and TRBJ2-2, with D uncertain. Germline lookup yields CDR1 ENHRY and CDR2 SYGVKD. V gave up 3 bases and J gave up 0 bases, with 8 bases separating them. The CDR3 length is 15 residues. The CDR3 here is CAISEGQPNTGELFF. The CDR3 DNA reads TGTGCCATCAGTGAAGGCCAACCGAACACCGGGGAGCTGTTTTTT.

This clonotype was recorded a few times. A junction end diverges from the germline sequence, so it may reflect a read error. The gene calls are TRBV6-1 and TRBJ2-5; D uncertain. The germline V gene encodes CDR1 MNHNS and CDR2 SASEGT. CDR3 length equals 16 residues. CDR3 sequence (DNA): TGTGCCAGCACGGGCCCTGGAAACAGAATGCAAGAGACCCAGCACTTC. Its translation is CASTGPGNRMQETQHF.

This clonotype showed up many times. J is TRBJ1-1 and V is TRBV7-9; D is unresolved. Germline V lookup: CDR1 SEHNR, CDR2 FQNEAQ (reference sequence). The V end was cut by 4 bases, the J end by 0 bases, with 12 bases between. CDR3 length equals 15 residues. CDR3 in amino acids: CASSSQTLVNTEAFF. The DNA for the CDR3 is TGTGCCAGCAGCTCCCAGACCTTAGTGAACACTGAAGCTTTCTTT.

The count of this clonotype is one. The chain carries TRBV28 and TRBJ2-6; D gene uncertain. V was cut by 1 base and J by 3 bases, with 7 bases left in between. This CDR3 is built from 15 residues. Germline CDR1 reads MDHEN; CDR2 reads SYDVKM. The DNA of the CDR3 is TGTGCCAGCAGTTTATCATTAGGTGGGGCCAACGTCCTGACTTTC. This gives the protein CASSLSLGGANVLTF.

This clonotype was seen at least ten times. The V and J genes are TRBV6-1 and TRBJ1-1; tentatively, D is TRBD1 (5 bases). CDR1 and CDR2 from the germline V gene are MNHNS and SASEGT. The CDR3 has 15 amino acids. Trimming removed 5 bases at V and 5 bases at J, with 18 bases between. DNA for the CDR3: TGTGCCAGCAGTCCCCCGGGACCCCAGAGGACTGAAGCTTTCTTT. Protein: CASSPPGPQRTEAFF.

The chain carries TRBV6-2 or TRBV6-3 and TRBJ2-7; D is uncertain. The germline V and J ends were trimmed by 6 bases and 3 bases, with 15 bases remaining between them. CDR1 and CDR2 (germline): MNHEY, SVGEGT. This CDR3 has 14 residues. CDR3 bases: TGTGCCAGCAGCGACCCTCCTGCCAACTACGAGCAGTACTTC. Translation gives CASSDPPANYEQYF.

The chain employs TRBV11-3 and TRBJ2-2; 7 bases are shared with TRBD1. Trimming removed 10 bases from V and 0 bases from J; junction bases left unmatched: 8. The germline gives CDR1 SGHNT, CDR2 YENEEA. The CDR3 sequence is 15 residues long. The CDR3 DNA reads as TGTGCCACCAACCCCGGGACAGCGAACACCGGGGAGCTGTTTTTT. Translating gives CATNPGTANTGELFF.

This clonotype showed up many times. The genes are TRBV27 and TRBJ2-5; TRBD2 is a possible D gene (6 bases). V dropped 3 bases and J dropped 5 bases, with 10 bases sitting between them. Germline-derived CDR1 and CDR2 are MNHEY and SMNVEV (reference sequence). The CDR3 has 13 residues. The CDR3 DNA sequence: TGTGCCAGCAGTTTTCGGGGGTTCGAGACCCAGTACTTC. Translated, it gives CASSFRGFETQYF.

The table lists this clonotype with many counts. CDR3 sequence: CASSQDETGYSSYNSPLHF. CDR3 nucleotide sequence: TGCGCCAGCAGCCAAGATGAGACAGGCTATTCCTCCTATAATTCACCCCTCCACTTT. This chain uses TRBV4-3 with TRBJ1-6; TRBD1 might be the D (6 bases). This CDR3 is built from 19 residues. Germline-derived CDR1 and CDR2 are LGHNA and YSLEER. V gave up 0 bases and J gave up 0 bases, with 15 bases separating them.

There are many counts of this clonotype. The chain joins TRBV6-4 to TRBJ2-2; 8 bases are a match to TRBD2. The trim removed 6 bases at V and 0 bases at J, leaving 9 bases unmatched. The germline CDR1 and CDR2 sequences are MRHNA and SNTAGT. The CDR3 contains 17 residues. The CDR3 spells CASSRGGGASNTGELFF. The CDR3 DNA follows: TGTGCCAGCAGCCGGGGGGGAGGGGCGTCGAACACCGGGGAGCTGTTTTTT.